What follows describes a single TCR beta chain. The sample comes from a study of cytomegalovirus exposure and HLA in healthy donors. Donors were nominally healthy when sampled, though unrecorded immune exposures were likely. Germline V lookup: CDR1 SGHRS, CDR2 YFSETQ. V shed 4 bases and J 3 bases; nucleotides not matched to a gene: 7. The CDR3 runs to 15 residues. Use of 60 Vbeta and 13 Jbeta primers characterized the PCR. Assay: immunoSEQ multiplex PCR; the TCRdb copy retains only in-frame clones and omits some. The data hold 150,000 to 200,000 clones, with roughly 78% observed a single time. The sample was PBMCs. The clonotype was recovered from a woman aged 25 to 39 in good health and CMV-seropositive. This chain joins TRBV5-1 and TRBJ1-2; 9 positions agree with TRBD1. The CDR3: CASSPGQGSYYGYTF. The CDR3 DNA reads as TGCGCCAGCAGCCCGGGACAGGGATCATACTATGGCTACACCTTC.